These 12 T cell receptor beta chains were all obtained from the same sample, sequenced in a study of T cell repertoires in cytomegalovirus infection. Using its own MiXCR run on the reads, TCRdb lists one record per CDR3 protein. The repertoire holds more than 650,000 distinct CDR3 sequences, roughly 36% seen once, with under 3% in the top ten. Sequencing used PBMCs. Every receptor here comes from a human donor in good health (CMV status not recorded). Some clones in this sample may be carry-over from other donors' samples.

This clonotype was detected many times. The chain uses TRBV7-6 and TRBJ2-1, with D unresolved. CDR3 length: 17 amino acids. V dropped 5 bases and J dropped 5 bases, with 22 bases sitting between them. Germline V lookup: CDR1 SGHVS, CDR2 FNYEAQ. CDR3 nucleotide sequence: TGTGCCAGCAGCGAGGTGCAAGAGGTGGGCGATCACAATGAGCAGTTCTTC. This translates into CASSEVQEVGDHNEQFF.

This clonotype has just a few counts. The CDR3, as DNA: TGTGCCAGCAGCTTAGATCGAGCGGGGCTACTTCAAGAGACCCAGTACTTC. It encodes CASSLDRAGLLQETQYF. The V call is TRBV7-2, the J call TRBJ2-5, with 7 bases matching TRBD2. CDR3 length equals 17 residues. Looked up from germline, CDR1 is SGHTA and CDR2 is FQGNSA. J gave up 2 bases and V 1 base, and 10 bases lay outside the gene matches.

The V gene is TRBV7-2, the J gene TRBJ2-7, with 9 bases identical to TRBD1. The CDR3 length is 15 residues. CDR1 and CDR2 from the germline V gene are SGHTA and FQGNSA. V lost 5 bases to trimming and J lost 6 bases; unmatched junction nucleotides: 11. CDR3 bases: TGTGCCAGCAGCCCAGACAGGGGGATTCAAGCCGAGCAGTACTTC. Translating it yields CASSPDRGIQAEQYF.

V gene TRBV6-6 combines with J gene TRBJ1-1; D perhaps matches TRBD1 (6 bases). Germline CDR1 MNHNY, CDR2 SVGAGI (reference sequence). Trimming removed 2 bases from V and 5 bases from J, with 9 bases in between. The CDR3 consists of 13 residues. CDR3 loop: CASSYGGQTEAFF. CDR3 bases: TGTGCCAGCAGTTACGGGGGGCAAACTGAAGCTTTCTTT.

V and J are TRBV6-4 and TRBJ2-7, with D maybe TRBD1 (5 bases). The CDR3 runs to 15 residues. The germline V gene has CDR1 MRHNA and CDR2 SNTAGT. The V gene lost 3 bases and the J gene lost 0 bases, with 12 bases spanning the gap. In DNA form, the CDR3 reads TGTGCCAGCAGTGAATTCCCCGACAGCTCCTACGAGCAGTACTTC. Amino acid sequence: CASSEFPDSSYEQYF.

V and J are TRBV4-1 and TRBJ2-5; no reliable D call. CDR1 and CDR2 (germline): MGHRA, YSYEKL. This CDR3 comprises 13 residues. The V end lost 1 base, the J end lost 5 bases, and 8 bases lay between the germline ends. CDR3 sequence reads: CASSQGRWETQYF. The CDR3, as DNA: TGCGCCAGCAGCCAAGGACGTTGGGAGACCCAGTACTTC.

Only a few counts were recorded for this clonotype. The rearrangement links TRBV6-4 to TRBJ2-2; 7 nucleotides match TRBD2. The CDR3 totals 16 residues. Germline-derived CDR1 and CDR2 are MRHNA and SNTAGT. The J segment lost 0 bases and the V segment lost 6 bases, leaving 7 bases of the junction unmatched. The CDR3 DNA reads TGTGCCAGCAGCCCCCGTCGGGGGGCGAACACCGGGGAGCTGTTTTTT. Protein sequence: CASSPRRGANTGELFF.

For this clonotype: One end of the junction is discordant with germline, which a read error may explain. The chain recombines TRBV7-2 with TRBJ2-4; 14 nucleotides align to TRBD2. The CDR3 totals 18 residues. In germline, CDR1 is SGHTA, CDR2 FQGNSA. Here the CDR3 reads CASSVGLAGVLAKNSQYF. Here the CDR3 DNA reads TGTGCCAGCAGCGTGGGACTAGCGGGAGTATTAGCCAAAAACAGTCAGTACTTC.

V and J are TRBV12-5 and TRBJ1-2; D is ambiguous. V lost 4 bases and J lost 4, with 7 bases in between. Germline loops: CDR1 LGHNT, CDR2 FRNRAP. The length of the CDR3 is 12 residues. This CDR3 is CASGSPPYGYTF. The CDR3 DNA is TGTGCTAGTGGTTCCCCTCCCTATGGCTACACCTTC.

The CDR3 loop is CASSLVPSGSILRTDTQYF. CDR3 in DNA: TGTGCCAGCAGCTTAGTACCTAGTGGCAGCATCCTTCGCACAGATACGCAGTATTTT. This chain uses TRBV7-2 with TRBJ2-3, with D uncertain. Between the trimmed V and J ends, which lost 1 base and 1 base, there was a span of 21 bases. The CDR3 is made up of 19 amino acids. Germline V gene data show CDR1 as SGHTA and CDR2 as FQGNSA.

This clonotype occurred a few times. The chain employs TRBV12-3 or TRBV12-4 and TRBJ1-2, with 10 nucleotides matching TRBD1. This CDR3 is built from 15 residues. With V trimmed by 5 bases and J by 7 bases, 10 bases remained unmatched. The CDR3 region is CASSLDRGLKSGYTF. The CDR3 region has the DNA TGTGCCAGCAGTCTCGACAGGGGGCTAAAGTCTGGCTACACCTTC.

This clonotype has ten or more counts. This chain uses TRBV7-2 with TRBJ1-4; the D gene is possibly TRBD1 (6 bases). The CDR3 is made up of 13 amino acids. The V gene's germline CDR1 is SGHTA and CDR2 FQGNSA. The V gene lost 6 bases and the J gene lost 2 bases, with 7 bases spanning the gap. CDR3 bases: TGTGCCAGCAGGAGGGGGACTAATGAAAAACTGTTTTTT. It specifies CASRRGTNEKLFF. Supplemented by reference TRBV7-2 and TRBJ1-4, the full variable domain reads GAGVSQSPSNKVTEKGKDVELRCDPISGHTALYWYRQSLGQGLEFLIYFQGNSAPDKSGLPSDRFSAERTGGSVSTLTIQRTQQEDSAVYLCASRRGTNEKLFFGSGTQLSVL.